This TCR beta chain emerged from a study of OX40 agonist ivuxolimab in advanced cancers. The CDR3 totals 13 residues. CDR1 MNHNS and CDR2 SASEGT come from the germline V gene. The V end was cut by 4 bases, the J end by 2 bases, with 8 bases between. Generated by immunoSEQ multiplex PCR, the TCRdb table keeps only in-frame clones and is missing some. The table lists around 110,000 clones, 80% to 95% of them singletons. The receptor was isolated from an adult with an advanced solid tumor such as melanoma, head and neck, liver or kidney cancer. The chain employs TRBV6-1 and TRBJ1-1; D unresolved. Sequencing used CD4+ or CD8+ T cells sorted from blood, obtained in a trial of the OX40 agonist ivuxolimab. CDR3 loop: CASSAVRNTEAFF. As DNA, the CDR3 is TGTGCCAGCAGTGCTGTCAGAAACACTGAAGCTTTCTTT.